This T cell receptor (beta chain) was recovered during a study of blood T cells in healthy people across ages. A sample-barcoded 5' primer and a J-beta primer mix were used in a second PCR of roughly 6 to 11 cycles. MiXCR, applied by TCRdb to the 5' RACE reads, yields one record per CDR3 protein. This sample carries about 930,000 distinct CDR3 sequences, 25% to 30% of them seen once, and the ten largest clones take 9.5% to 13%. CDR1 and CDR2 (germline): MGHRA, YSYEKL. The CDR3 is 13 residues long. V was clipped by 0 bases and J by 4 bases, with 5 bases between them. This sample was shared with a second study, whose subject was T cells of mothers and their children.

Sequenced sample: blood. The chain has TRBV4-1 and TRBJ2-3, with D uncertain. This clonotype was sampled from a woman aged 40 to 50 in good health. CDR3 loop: CASSQETPDTQYF. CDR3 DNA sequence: TGCGCCAGCAGCCAAGAGACCCCAGATACGCAGTATTTT.